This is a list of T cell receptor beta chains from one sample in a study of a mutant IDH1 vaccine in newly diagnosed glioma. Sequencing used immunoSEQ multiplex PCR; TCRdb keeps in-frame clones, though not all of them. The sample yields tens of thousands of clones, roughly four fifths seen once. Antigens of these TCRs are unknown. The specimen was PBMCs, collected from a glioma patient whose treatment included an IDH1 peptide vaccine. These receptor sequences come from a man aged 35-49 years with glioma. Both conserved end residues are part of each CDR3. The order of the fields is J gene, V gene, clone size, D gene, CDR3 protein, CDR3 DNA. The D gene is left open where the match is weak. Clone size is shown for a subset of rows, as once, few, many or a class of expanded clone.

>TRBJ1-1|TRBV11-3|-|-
CASSLGSRTEAFF
TGTGCCAGCAGCTTAGGTAGCCGCACTGAAGCTTTCTTT
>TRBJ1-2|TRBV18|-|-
CASSPRQGPPDGYTF
TGTGCCAGCTCACCACGGCAGGGACCCCCGGATGGCTACACCTTC
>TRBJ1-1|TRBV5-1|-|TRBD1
CASSFRQGISTEAFF
TGCGCCAGCAGCTTCCGACAGGGTATCTCCACTGAAGCTTTCTTT
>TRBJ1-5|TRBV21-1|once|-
CASSKRTGTGTYSNQPQHF
TGTGCCAGCAGCAAACGTACCGGGACAGGGACTTATAGCAATCAGCCCCAGCATTTT
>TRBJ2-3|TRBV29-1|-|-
CSGRRGIGTDTQYF
TGCAGCGGCCGTAGAGGGATTGGCACAGATACGCAGTATTTT
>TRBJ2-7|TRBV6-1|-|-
CASKITSRTREQYF
TGTGCCAGCAAGATAACTTCTAGAACCCGCGAGCAGTACTTC
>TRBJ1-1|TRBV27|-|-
CASSLGGAMNTEAFF
TGTGCCAGCAGTTTAGGGGGTGCCATGAACACTGAAGCTTTCTTT
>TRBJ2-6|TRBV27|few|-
CASSLIRTGANVLTF
TGTGCCAGCAGTTTAATTAGGACTGGGGCCAACGTCCTGACTTTC
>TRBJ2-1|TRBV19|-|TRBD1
CASSPQRGTGDNEQFF
TGTGCCAGTAGCCCCCAACGAGGGACAGGGGACAATGAGCAGTTCTTC
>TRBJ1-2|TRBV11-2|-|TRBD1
CASSTQTGLSYGYTF
TGTGCCAGCAGCACTCAGACAGGGCTTTCCTATGGCTACACCTTC
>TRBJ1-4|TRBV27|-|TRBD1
CASRDRGTGGTNEKLFF
TGTGCCAGCAGGGACAGGGGCACAGGAGGAACTAATGAAAAACTGTTTTTT
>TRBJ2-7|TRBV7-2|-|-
CASSLTTSYEQYF
TGTGCCAGCAGCCTAACAACTAGCTACGAGCAGTACTTC
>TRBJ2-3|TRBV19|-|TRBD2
CASSPGLATDTQYF
TGTGCCAGTAGCCCGGGACTAGCTACAGATACGCAGTATTTT
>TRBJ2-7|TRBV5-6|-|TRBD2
CASSLYSSGSSYEQYF
TGTGCCAGCAGCTTGTATAGTAGCGGGAGCTCCTACGAGCAGTACTTC
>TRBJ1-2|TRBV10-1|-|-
CASSAGTGYTF
TGCGCCAGCAGTGCCGGGACAGGCTACACCTTC
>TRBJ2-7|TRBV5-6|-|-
CASSTLASYEQYF
TGTGCCAGCAGCACACTAGCTTCCTACGAGCAGTACTTC
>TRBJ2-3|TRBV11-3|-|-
CASSSNSKSDTQYF
TGTGCCAGCAGCTCAAACTCCAAATCAGATACGCAGTATTTT
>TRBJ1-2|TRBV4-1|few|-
CASSIVGENYGYTF
TGCGCCAGCAGCATCGTTGGGGAGAACTATGGCTACACCTTC
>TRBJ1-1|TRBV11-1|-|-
CASSLDQGSSTEAFF
TGTGCCAGCAGCTTAGATCAGGGGTCTAGCACTGAAGCTTTCTTT
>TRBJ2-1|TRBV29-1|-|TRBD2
CSVHGLAEGLSYNEQFF
TGCAGCGTGCACGGACTAGCGGAAGGACTTTCCTACAATGAGCAGTTCTTC
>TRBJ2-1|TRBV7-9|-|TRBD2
CASSLLTSGTFSYNEQFF
TGTGCCAGCAGCTTACTGACTAGCGGTACGTTCTCCTACAATGAGCAGTTCTTC
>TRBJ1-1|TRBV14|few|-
CASRPQLPNTEAFF
TGTGCCAGCAGGCCTCAACTGCCAAACACTGAAGCTTTCTTT
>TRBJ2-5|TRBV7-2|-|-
CASSFFPRDVGSRETQYF
TGTGCCAGCAGCTTTTTCCCCCGGGACGTGGGAAGCCGGGAGACCCAGTACTTC
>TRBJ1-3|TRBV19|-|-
CASSPRDSGNTIYF
TGTGCCAGTAGTCCCCGAGACTCCGGAAACACCATATATTTT
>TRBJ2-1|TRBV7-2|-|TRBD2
CASSSRTSASSYNEQFF
TGTGCCAGCAGCTCCCGGACTAGCGCGAGCTCCTACAATGAGCAGTTCTTC
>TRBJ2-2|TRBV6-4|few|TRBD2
CASSDSAGGPGELFF
TGTGCCAGCAGTGACTCAGCGGGAGGGCCCGGGGAGCTGTTTTTT
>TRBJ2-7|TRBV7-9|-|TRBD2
CASSLVSSGRGEQYF
TGTGCCAGCAGCTTAGTGTCTAGCGGGAGAGGCGAGCAGTACTTC
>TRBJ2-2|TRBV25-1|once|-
CASSEYYGGAGELFF
TGTGCCAGCAGTGAATATTATGGGGGCGCCGGGGAGCTGTTTTTT